This T cell receptor (beta chain) derives from a study of shared clonotypes between healthy human individuals. General study findings and limits: An effect of sequencing depth on clonotype sharing among donors was expected.

Participating donors were healthy, HIV-negative adults free of recent acute infections or vaccinations. This clone was seen only a few times. Its antigen is currently unknown. How the authors handled the data: Junction-only sequences without quality scores came from ImmunoSEQ, so filtering differed. The data were produced by immunoSEQ multiplex PCR, yet TCRdb's version contains in-frame clones alone and is incomplete. V and J calls and clone size come straight from that table; D and trimming were deduced from the DNA. The sample gives 550,000 to 700,000 clones, around 73% of which show up once; 1.5% to 2% is in the top ten. The CDR3 runs 13 residues. Trimming pared 3 bases from V and 6 bases from J, leaving 8 bases between. Per the germline V gene, CDR1 is SGHTA and CDR2 is FQGNSA.

Sequenced: memory CD4+ T cells sorted from blood. Subset meaning: CD45RA-negative fraction. The origin of this receptor is a young woman in good health. The chain carries TRBV7-2 and TRBJ2-2; the D gene is possibly TRBD2 (6 bases). The DNA for the CDR3 is TGTGCCAGCAGCTTTGGAGGGCCCGGGGAGCTGTTTTTT. As protein: CASSFGGPGELFF. The whole variable domain, filled in from reference TRBV7-2 and TRBJ2-2, reads GAGVSQSPSNKVTEKGKDVELRCDPISGHTALYWYRQSLGQGLEFLIYFQGNSAPDKSGLPSDRFSAERTGGSVSTLTIQRTQQEDSAVYLCASSFGGPGELFFGEGSRLTVL.